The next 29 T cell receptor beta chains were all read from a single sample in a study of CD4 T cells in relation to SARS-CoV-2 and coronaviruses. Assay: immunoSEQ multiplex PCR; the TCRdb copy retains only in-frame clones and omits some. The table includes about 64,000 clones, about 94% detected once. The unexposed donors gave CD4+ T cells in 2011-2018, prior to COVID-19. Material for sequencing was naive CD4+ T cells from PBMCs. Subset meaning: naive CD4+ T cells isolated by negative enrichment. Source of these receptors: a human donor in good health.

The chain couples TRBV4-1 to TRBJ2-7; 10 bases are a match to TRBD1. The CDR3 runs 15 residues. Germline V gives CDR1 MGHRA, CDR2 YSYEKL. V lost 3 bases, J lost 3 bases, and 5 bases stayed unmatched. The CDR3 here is CASSQPDRGLYEQYF. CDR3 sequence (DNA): TGCGCCAGCAGCCAGCCAGACAGGGGGCTCTACGAGCAGTACTTC.

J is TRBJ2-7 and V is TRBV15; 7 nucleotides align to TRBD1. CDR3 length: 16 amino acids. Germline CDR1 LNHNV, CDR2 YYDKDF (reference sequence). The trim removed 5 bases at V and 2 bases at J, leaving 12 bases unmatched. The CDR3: CATSVLSGQATYEQYF. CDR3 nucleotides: TGTGCCACCAGCGTCCTCTCCGGACAGGCAACCTACGAGCAGTACTTC.

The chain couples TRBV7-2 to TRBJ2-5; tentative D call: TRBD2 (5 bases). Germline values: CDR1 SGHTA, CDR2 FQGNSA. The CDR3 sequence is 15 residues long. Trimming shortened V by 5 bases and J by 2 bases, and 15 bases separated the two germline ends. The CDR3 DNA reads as TGTGCCAGCAGCCCCCAAGAGGGCAGGCAAGAGACCCAGTACTTC. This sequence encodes CASSPQEGRQETQYF.

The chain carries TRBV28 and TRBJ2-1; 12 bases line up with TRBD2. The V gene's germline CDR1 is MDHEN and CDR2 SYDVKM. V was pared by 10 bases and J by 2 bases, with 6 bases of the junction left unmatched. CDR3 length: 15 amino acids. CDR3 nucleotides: TGTGCCACTTCCTGGACTAGCGGGGCCTACAATGAGCAGTTCTTC. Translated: CATSWTSGAYNEQFF.

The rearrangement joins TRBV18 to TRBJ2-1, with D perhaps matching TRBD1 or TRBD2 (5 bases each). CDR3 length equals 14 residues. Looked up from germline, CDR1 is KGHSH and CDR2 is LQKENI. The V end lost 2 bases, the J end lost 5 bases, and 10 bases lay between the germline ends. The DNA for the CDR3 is TGTGCCAGCTCACCATCCCGGGGCCACAATGAGCAGTTCTTC. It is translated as CASSPSRGHNEQFF.

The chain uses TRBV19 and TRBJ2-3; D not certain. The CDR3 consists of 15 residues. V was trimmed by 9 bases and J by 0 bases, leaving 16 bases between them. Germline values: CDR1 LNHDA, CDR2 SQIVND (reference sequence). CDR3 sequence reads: CASRIGLPSTDTQYF. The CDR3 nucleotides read TGTGCCAGCCGCATCGGGTTACCTAGCACAGATACGCAGTATTTT.

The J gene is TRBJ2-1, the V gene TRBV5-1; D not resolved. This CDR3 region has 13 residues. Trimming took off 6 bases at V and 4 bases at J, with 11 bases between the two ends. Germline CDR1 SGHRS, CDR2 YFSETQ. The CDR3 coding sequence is TGCGCCAGCAATACTCTGTCATACAATGAGCAGTTCTTC. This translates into CASNTLSYNEQFF.

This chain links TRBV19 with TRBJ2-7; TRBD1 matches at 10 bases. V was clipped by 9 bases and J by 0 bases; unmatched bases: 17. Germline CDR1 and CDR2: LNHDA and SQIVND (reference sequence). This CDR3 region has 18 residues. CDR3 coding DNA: TGTGCCAGAATACCATTGATCTCGGGACAGGGGCCCTCCTACGAGCAGTACTTC. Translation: CARIPLISGQGPSYEQYF.

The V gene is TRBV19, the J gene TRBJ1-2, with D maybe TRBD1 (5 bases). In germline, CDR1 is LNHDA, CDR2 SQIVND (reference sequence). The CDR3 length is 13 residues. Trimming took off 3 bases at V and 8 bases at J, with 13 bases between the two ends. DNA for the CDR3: TGTGCCAGTAGTATCGGCAGGGCCGGAGGCTACACCTTC. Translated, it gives CASSIGRAGGYTF.

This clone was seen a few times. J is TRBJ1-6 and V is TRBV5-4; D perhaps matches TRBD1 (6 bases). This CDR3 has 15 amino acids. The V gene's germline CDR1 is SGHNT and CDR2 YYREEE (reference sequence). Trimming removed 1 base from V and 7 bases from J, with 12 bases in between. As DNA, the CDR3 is TGTGCCAGCAGCTTGAACAGGGTGGCCAATTCACCCCTCCACTTT. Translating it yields CASSLNRVANSPLHF.

The CDR3 region has the DNA TGCGCCAGCAGCCCCACCAGTCCCTCCTACGAGCAGTACTTC. It is translated as CASSPTSPSYEQYF. J is TRBJ2-7 and V is TRBV5-1; D not certain. With 4 bases removed from V and 0 bases from J, the gap between germline ends came to 11 bases. The CDR3 runs 14 residues. Germline values: CDR1 SGHRS, CDR2 YFSETQ. Combining the CDR3 with reference TRBV5-1 and TRBJ2-7 gives the whole variable domain KAGVTQTPRYLIKTRGQQVTLSCSPISGHRSVSWYQQTPGQGLQFLFEYFSETQRNKGNFPGRFSGRQFSNSRSEMNVSTLELGDSALYLCASSPTSPSYEQYFGPGTRLTVT.

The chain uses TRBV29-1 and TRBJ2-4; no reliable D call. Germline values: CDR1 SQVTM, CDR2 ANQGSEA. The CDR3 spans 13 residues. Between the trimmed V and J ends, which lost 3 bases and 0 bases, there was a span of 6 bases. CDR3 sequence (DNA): TGCAGCGTTGAGGCAGTAGCCAAAAACATTCAGTACTTC. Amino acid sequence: CSVEAVAKNIQYF.

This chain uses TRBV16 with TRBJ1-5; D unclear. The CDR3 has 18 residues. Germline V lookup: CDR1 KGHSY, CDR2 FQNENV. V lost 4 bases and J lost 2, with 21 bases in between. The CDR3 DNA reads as TGTGCCAGCAGCCCCTGGAGCCTAAGGAAGGGTGGCAATCAGCCCCAGCATTTT. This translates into CASSPWSLRKGGNQPQHF.

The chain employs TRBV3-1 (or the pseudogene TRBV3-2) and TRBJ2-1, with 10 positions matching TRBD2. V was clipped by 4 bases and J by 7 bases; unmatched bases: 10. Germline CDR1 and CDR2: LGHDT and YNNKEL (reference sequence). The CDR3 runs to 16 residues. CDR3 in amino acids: CASSRSRASGSNEQFF. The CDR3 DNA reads TGTGCCAGCAGCCGGTCACGGGCTAGCGGGAGTAATGAGCAGTTCTTC.

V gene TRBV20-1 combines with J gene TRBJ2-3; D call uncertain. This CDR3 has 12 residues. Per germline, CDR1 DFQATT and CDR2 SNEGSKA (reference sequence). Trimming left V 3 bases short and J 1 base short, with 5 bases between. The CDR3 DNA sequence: TGCAGTGCTAGTTCGCGCACAGATACGCAGTATTTT. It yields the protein CSASSRTDTQYF.

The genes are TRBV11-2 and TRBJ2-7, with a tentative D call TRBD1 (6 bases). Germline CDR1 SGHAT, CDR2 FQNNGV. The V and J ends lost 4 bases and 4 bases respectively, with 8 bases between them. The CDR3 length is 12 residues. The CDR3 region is CASSSQGYEQYF. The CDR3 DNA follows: TGTGCCAGCAGCTCACAGGGATACGAGCAGTACTTC.

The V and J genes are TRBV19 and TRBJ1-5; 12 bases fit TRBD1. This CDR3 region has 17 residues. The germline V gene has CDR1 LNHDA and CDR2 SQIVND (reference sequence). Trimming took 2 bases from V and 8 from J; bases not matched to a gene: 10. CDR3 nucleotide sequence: TGTGCCAGTAGTATACACCGGGACAGGGGGCGATGGGAGCCCCAGCATTTT. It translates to CASSIHRDRGRWEPQHF.

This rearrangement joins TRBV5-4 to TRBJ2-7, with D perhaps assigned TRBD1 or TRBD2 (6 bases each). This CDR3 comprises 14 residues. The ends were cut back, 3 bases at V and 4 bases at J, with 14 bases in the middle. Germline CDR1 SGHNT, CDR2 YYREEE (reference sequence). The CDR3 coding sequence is TGTGCCAGCAGCTACCAGGGGACTTCATACGAGCAGTACTTC. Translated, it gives CASSYQGTSYEQYF. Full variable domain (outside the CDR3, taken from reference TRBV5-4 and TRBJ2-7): ETGVTQSPTHLIKTRGQQVTLRCSSQSGHNTVSWYQQALGQGPQFIFQYYREEENGRGNFPPRFSGLQFPNYSSELNVNALELDDSALYLCASSYQGTSYEQYFGPGTRLTVT.

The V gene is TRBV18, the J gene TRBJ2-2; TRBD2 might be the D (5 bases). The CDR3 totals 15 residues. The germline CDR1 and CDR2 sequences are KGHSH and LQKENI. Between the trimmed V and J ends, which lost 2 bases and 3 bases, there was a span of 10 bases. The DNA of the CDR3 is TGTGCCAGCTCACCAGCGGGTTTATACACCGGGGAGCTGTTTTTT. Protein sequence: CASSPAGLYTGELFF. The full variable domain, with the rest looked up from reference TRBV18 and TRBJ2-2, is NAGVMQNPRHLVRRRGQEARLRCSPMKGHSHVYWYRQLPEEGLKFMVYLQKENIIDESGMPKERFSAEFPKEGPSILRIQQVVRGDSAAYFCASSPAGLYTGELFFGEGSRLTVL.

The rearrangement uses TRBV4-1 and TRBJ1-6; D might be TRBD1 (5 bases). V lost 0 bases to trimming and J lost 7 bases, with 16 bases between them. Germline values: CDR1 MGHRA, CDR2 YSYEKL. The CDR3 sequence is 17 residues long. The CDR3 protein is CASSQDRGSRLNSPLHF. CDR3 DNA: TGCGCCAGCAGCCAAGATCGGGGGTCGAGGTTGAATTCACCCCTCCACTTT.

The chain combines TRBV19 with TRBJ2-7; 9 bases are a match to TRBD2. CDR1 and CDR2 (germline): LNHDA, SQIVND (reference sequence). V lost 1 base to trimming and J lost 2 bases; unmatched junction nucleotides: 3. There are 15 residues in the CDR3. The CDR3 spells CASSIVLAGAYEQYF. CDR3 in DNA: TGTGCCAGTAGTATAGTCTTAGCGGGGGCCTACGAGCAGTACTTC. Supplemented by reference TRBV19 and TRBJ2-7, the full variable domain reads DGGITQSPKYLFRKEGQNVTLSCEQNLNHDAMYWYRQDPGQGLRLIYYSQIVNDFQKGDIAEGYSVSREKKESFPLTVTSAQKNPTAFYLCASSIVLAGAYEQYFGPGTRLTVT.

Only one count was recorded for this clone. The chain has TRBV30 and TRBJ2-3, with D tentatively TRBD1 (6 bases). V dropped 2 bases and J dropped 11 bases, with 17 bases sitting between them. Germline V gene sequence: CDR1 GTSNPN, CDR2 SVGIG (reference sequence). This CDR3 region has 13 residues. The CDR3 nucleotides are TGTGCCTGGAGTTGGGGGCCGGACGTGGGGCAGTATTTT. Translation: CAWSWGPDVGQYF.

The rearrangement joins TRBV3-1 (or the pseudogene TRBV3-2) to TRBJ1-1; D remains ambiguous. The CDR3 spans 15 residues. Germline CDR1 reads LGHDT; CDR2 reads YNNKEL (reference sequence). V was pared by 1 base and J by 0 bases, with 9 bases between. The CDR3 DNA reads TGTGCCAGCAGCCAAGCCAAGGTCATGAACACTGAAGCTTTCTTT. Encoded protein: CASSQAKVMNTEAFF.

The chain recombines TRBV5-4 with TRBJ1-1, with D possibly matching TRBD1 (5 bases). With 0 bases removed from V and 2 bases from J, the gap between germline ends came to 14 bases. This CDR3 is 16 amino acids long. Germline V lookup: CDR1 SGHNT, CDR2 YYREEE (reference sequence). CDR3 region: CASSLGGRNKNTEAFF. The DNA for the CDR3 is TGTGCCAGCAGCTTGGGGGGACGGAACAAAAACACTGAAGCTTTCTTT.

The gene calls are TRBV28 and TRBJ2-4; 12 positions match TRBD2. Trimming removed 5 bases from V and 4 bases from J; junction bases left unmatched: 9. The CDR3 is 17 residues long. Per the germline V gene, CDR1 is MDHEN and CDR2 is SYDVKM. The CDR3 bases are TGTGCCAGCAGTGAGTGGACTAGCGGGATAAGTAAAAACATTCAGTACTTC. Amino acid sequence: CASSEWTSGISKNIQYF. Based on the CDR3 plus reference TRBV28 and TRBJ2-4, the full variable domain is DVKVTQSSRYLVKRTGEKVFLECVQDMDHENMFWYRQDPGLGLRLIYFSYDVKMKEKGDIPEGYSVSREKKERFSLILESASTNQTSMYLCASSEWTSGISKNIQYFGAGTRLSVL.

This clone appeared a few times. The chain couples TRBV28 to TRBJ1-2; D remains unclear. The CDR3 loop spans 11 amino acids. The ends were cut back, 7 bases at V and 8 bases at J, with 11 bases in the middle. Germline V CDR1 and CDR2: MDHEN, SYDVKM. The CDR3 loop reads CASTTTVGYTF. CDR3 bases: TGTGCCAGCACCACAACAGTCGGCTACACCTTC.

In nucleotides, the CDR3 is TGTGCCAGCAGCTTGGGTGGGGGACCTAATGTAAATTCACCCCTCCACTTT. Its translation: CASSLGGGPNVNSPLHF. The gene calls are TRBV5-4 and TRBJ1-6; possibly TRBD1 for D (5 bases). This CDR3 has 17 amino acids. V gave up 0 bases and J gave up 7 bases, with 17 bases separating them. The germline gives CDR1 SGHNT, CDR2 YYREEE (reference sequence).

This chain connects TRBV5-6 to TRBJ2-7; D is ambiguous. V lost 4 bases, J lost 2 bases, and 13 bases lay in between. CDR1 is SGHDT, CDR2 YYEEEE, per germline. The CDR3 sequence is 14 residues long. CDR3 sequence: CASSRTDLPYEQYF. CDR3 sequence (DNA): TGTGCCAGCAGCCGGACGGACCTCCCCTACGAGCAGTACTTC. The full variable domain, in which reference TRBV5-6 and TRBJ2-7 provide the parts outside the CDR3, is DAGVTQSPTHLIKTRGQQVTLRCSPKSGHDTVSWYQQALGQGPQFIFQYYEEEERQRGNFPDRFSGHQFPNYSSELNVNALLLGDSALYLCASSRTDLPYEQYFGPGTRLTVT.

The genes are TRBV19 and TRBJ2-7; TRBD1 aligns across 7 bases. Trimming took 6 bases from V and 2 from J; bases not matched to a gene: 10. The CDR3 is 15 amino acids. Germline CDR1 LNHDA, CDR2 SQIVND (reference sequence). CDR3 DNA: TGTGCCAGTAGCAGGCCCGGGACAGCTACCTACGAGCAGTACTTC. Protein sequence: CASSRPGTATYEQYF.